The TCR beta chain under discussion was sequenced for a study of blood T cell repertoires in COVID-19. Overall study context: The samples span acute and convalescent COVID-19 from the United States, Italy and Spain. T cells, B-cell-depleted T cells, or PBMCs supplied cDNA or gDNA.

In the original processing: Nucleated cell counts were estimated from reference gene primer amplification. Profiled with immunoSEQ multiplex PCR; TCRdb holds only in-frame clones, not every one. V and J calls and clone size are given by that table; D and trimming were obtained from the DNA. The sample has some 90,000 clones; roughly 89% are singletons. Trimming took 8 bases from V and 8 from J; bases not matched to a gene: 8. CDR3 length: 13 amino acids. Per germline, CDR1 SGHDN and CDR2 FVKESK. The sequence was obtained from a woman in her sixties or seventies with COVID-19, enrolled during active disease. Sequences were obtained from peripheral blood. V gene TRBV14 combines with J gene TRBJ2-4, with 8 bases matching TRBD2. CDR3 protein: CASARGGMDIQYF. For the CDR3, the DNA is TGTGCCAGCGCACGGGGGGGGATGGACATTCAGTACTTC.